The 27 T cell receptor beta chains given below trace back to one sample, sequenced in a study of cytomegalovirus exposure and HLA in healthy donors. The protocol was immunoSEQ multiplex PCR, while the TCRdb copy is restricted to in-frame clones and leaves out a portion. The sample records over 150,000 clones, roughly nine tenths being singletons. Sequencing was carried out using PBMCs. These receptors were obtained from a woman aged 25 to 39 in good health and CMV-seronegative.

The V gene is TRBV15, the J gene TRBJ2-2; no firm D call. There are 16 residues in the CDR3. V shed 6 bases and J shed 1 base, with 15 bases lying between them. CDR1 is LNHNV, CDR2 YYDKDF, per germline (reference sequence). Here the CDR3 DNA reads TGTGCCACCAGAATTCCTGGGCAAGTGAACACCGGGGAGCTGTTTTTT. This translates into CATRIPGQVNTGELFF.

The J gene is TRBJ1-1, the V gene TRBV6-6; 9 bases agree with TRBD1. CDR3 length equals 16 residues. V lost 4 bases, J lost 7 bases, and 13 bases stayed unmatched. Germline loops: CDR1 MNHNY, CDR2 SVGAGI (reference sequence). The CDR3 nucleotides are TGTGCCAGCAGTTCCTACCGGACAGGGGCTGTAGGTGAAGCTTTCTTT. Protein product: CASSSYRTGAVGEAFF.

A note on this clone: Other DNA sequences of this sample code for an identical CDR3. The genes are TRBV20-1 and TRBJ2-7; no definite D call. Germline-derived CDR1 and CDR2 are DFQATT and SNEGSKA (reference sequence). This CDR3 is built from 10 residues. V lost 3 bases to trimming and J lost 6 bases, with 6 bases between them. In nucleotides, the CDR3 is TGCAGTGCTAGCGACCGCGAGCAGTACTTC. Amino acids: CSASDREQYF.

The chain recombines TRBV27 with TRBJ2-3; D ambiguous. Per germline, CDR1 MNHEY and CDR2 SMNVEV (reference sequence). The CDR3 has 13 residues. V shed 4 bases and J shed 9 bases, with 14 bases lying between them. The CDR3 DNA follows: TGTGCCAGCAGTTCCGGTCCGGTGGGAACGCAGTATTTT. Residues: CASSSGPVGTQYF.

The CDR3 loop is CASRDRGANQPQHF. The CDR3 bases are TGTGCCAGCCGAGACAGGGGTGCTAATCAGCCCCAGCATTTT. The chain carries TRBV19 and TRBJ1-5; TRBD1 aligns across 8 bases. The CDR3 has 14 residues. With 9 bases clipped from V and 4 bases from J, the junction kept 8 bases outside the gene matches. Per the germline V gene, CDR1 is LNHDA and CDR2 is SQIVND (reference sequence).

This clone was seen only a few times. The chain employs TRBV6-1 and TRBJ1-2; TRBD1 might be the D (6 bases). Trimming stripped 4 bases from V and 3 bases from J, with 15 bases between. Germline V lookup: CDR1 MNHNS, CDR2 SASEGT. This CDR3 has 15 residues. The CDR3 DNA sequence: TGTGCCAGCAGTGTACAGGGAAAGAATTACTATGGCTACACCTTC. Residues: CASSVQGKNYYGYTF.

CDR3 protein: CASSLVLETQYF. DNA of the CDR3: TGTGCCAGCAGCTTAGTTTTGGAGACCCAGTACTTC. V is TRBV7-9 and J is TRBJ2-5; D call uncertain. From germline, CDR1 is SEHNR and CDR2 FQNEAQ (reference sequence). This CDR3 is built from 12 residues. With 1 base removed from V and 5 bases from J, the gap between germline ends came to 5 bases.

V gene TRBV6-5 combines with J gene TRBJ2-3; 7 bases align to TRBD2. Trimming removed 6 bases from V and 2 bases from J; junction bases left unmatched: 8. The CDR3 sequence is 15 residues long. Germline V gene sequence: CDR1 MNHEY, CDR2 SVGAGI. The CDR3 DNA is TGTGCCAGCAGACAACCGGGACTAACCACAGATACGCAGTATTTT. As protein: CASRQPGLTTDTQYF.

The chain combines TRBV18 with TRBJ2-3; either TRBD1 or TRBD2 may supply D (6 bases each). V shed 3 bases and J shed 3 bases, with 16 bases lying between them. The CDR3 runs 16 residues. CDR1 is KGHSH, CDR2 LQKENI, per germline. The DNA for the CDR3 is TGTGCCAGCTCACCTCTACGGGGGCTGTCGACAGATACGCAGTATTTT. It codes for CASSPLRGLSTDTQYF.

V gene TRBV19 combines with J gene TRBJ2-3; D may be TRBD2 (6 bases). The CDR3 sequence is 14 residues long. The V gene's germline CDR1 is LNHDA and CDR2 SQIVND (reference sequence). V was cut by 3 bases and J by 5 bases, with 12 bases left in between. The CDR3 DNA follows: TGTGCCAGTAGTATTGGACTATTTCAAGATACGCAGTATTTT. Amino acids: CASSIGLFQDTQYF.

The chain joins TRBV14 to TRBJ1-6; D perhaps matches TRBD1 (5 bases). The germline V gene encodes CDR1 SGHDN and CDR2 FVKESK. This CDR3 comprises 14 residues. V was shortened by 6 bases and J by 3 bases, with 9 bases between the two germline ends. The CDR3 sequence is CASRRDHYNSPLHF. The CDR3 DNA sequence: TGTGCCAGCAGAAGGGACCACTATAATTCACCCCTCCACTTT.

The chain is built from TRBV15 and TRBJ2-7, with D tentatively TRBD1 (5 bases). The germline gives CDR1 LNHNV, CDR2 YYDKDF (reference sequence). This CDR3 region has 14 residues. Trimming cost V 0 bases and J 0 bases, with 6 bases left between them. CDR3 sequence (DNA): TGTGCCACCAGCAGAGAGACAGACTCCTACGAGCAGTACTTC. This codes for CATSRETDSYEQYF.

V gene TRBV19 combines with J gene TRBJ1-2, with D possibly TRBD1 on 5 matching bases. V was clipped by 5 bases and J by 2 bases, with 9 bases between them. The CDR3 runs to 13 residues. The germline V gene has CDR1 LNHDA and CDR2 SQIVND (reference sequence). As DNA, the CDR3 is TGTGCCAGTAGTCGACGGGGGAACTATGGCTACACCTTC. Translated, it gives CASSRRGNYGYTF. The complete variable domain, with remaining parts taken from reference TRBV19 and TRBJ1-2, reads DGGITQSPKYLFRKEGQNVTLSCEQNLNHDAMYWYRQDPGQGLRLIYYSQIVNDFQKGDIAEGYSVSREKKESFPLTVTSAQKNPTAFYLCASSRRGNYGYTFGSGTRLTVV.

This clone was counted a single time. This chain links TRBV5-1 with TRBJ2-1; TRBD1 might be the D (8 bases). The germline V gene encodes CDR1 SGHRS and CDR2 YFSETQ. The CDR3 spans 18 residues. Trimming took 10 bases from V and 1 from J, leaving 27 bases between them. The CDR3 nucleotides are TGCGCCCCTTGCTGGACAGGGCTAGCGGAGGGTTCCTACAATGAGCAGTTCTTC. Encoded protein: CAPCWTGLAEGSYNEQFF.

Here the CDR3 DNA reads TGTGCCAGCAGTGGGACTAGAGACAATGAGCAGTTCTTC. Translation: CASSGTRDNEQFF. The gene calls are TRBV7-2 and TRBJ2-1; TRBD2 matches 8 bases. The CDR3 is 13 amino acids. CDR1 and CDR2 (germline): SGHTA, FQGNSA. The ends lost 6 bases at V and 5 bases at J; junction bases unmatched: 3.

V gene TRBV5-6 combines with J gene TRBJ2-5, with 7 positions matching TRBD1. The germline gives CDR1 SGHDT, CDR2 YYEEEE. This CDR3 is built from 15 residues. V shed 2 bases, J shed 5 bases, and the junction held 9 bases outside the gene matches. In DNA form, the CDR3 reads TGTGCCAGCAGCTTTATCGAGGGGGCAGGGGAGACCCAGTACTTC. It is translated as CASSFIEGAGETQYF. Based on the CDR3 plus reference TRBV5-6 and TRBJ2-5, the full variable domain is DAGVTQSPTHLIKTRGQQVTLRCSPKSGHDTVSWYQQALGQGPQFIFQYYEEEERQRGNFPDRFSGHQFPNYSSELNVNALLLGDSALYLCASSFIEGAGETQYFGPGTRLLVL.

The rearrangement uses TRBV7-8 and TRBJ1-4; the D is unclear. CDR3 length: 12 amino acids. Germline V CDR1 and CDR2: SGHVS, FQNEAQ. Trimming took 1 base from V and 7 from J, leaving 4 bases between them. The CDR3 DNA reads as TGTGCCAGCAGCTTAGGTGGTGAAAAACTGTTTTTT. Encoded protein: CASSLGGEKLFF.

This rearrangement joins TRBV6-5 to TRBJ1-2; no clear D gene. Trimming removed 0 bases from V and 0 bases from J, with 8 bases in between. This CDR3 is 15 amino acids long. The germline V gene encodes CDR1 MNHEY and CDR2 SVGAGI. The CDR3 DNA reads TGTGCCAGCAGTTACTCGAAGGGAGCTAACTATGGCTACACCTTC. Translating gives CASSYSKGANYGYTF.

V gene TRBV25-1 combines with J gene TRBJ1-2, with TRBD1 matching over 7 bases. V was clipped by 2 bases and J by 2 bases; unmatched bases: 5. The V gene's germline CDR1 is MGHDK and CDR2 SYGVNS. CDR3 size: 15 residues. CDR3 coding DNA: TGTGCCAGCAGTGAACTAGGGACAGTAAACTATGGCTACACCTTC. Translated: CASSELGTVNYGYTF.

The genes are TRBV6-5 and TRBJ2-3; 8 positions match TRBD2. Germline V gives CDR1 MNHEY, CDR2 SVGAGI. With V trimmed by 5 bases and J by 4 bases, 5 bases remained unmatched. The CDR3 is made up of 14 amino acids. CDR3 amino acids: CASSRGLDADTQYF. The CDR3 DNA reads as TGTGCCAGCAGTCGGGGACTAGATGCAGATACGCAGTATTTT.

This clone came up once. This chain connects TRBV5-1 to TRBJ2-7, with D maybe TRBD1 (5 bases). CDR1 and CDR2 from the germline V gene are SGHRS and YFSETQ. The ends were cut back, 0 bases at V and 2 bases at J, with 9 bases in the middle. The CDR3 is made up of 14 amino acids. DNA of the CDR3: TGCGCCAGCAGCTTGGGTTCAGGGACCTACGAGCAGTACTTC. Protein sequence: CASSLGSGTYEQYF.

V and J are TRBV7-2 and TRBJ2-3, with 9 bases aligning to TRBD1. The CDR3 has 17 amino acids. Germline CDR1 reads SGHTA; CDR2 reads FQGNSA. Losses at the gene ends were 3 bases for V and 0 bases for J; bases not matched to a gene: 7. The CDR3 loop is CASSFLGQGASTDTQYF. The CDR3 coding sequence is TGTGCCAGCAGCTTCTTGGGACAGGGTGCTAGCACAGATACGCAGTATTTT. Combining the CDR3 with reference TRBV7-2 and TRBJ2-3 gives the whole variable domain GAGVSQSPSNKVTEKGKDVELRCDPISGHTALYWYRQSLGQGLEFLIYFQGNSAPDKSGLPSDRFSAERTGGSVSTLTIQRTQQEDSAVYLCASSFLGQGASTDTQYFGPGTRLTVL.

The chain's CDR3 is CASSLGLAGGETQYF. CDR3 DNA sequence: TGTGCCAGCAGCTTGGGGCTAGCGGGAGGGGAGACCCAGTACTTC. The chain employs TRBV5-4 and TRBJ2-5; 12 bases fit TRBD2. The CDR3 has 15 amino acids. Germline CDR1 is SGHNT and CDR2 is YYREEE (reference sequence). The ends lost 0 bases at V and 5 bases at J; junction bases unmatched: 2.

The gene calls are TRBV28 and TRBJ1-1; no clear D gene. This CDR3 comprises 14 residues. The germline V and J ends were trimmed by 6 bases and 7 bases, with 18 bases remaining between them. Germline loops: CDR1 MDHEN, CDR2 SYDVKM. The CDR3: CASSQSRTDYEAFF. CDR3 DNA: TGTGCCAGCAGCCAATCCCGGACGGACTATGAAGCTTTCTTT.

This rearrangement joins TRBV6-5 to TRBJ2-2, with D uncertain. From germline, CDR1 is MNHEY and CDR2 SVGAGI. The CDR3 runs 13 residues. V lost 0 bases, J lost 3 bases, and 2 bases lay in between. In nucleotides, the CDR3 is TGTGCCAGCAGTTACTCCTACACCGGGGAGCTGTTTTTT. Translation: CASSYSYTGELFF.

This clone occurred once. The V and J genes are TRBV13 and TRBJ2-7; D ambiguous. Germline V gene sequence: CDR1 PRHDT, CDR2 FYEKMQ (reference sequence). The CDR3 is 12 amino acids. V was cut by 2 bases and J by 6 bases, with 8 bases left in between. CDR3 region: CASSLLGGEQYF. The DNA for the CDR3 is TGTGCCAGCAGCTTACTAGGTGGCGAGCAGTACTTC.

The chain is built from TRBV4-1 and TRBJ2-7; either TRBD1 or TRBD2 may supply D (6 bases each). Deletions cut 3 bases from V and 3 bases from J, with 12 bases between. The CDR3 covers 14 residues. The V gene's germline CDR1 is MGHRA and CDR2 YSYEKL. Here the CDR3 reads CASSQTEGDYEQYF. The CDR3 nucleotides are TGCGCCAGCAGCCAGACGGAGGGGGACTACGAGCAGTACTTC.